The 22 T cell receptor beta chains listed next were all sequenced from one sample in a study of radiation and T cells in renal cell carcinoma. The assay was immunoSEQ multiplex PCR, and TCRdb's table has in-frame clones only and misses some. This table has about 16,000 clones, about 58% appearing once. As for treatment: treatment-naive control, cytoreductive nephrectomy. The starting material was tumor tissue, obtained from a patient whose treatment was nephrectomy without radiotherapy. All receptors come from a man aged 40-49 years with renal cell carcinoma.

The genes are TRBV6-5 and TRBJ1-6; no clear D gene. CDR3 length: 13 residues. The germline V gene encodes CDR1 MNHEY and CDR2 SVGAGI. V was shortened by 7 bases and J by 0 bases, with 4 bases between the two germline ends. CDR3 coding DNA: TGTGCCAGCAAGAGCTCCTATAATTCACCCCTCCACTTT. Translating it yields CASKSSYNSPLHF.

This clone was counted a few times. This sequence joins TRBV27 and TRBJ1-1; a weak D match, TRBD1 (6 bases). From germline, CDR1 is MNHEY and CDR2 SMNVEV (reference sequence). The length of the CDR3 is 13 residues. Trimming removed 5 bases from V and 4 bases from J, with 11 bases in between. The CDR3 loop reads CASSRQEFTEAFF. CDR3 DNA sequence: TGTGCCAGCAGTCGACAGGAATTCACTGAAGCTTTCTTT.

This chain joins TRBV9 and TRBJ2-7; the match to TRBD1 covers 8 bases. Germline trimming cut 3 bases from V and 0 bases from J; bases unmatched to any gene: 8. Germline CDR1 and CDR2: SGDLS and YYNGEE. This CDR3 has 16 amino acids. CDR3 amino acids: CASSDRTGPSSYEQYF. CDR3 sequence (DNA): TGTGCCAGCAGCGATCGGACAGGGCCGAGCTCCTACGAGCAGTACTTC.

The rearrangement joins TRBV6-6 to TRBJ1-2, with TRBD1 matching over 7 bases. From germline, CDR1 is MNHNY and CDR2 SVGAGI (reference sequence). Trimming at V came to 7 bases and at J to 8 bases, leaving 10 bases not matched to a gene. The CDR3 is 13 amino acids. The CDR3 protein is CASTPRGGSGYTF. The CDR3 coding sequence is TGTGCCAGCACCCCCAGGGGGGGGAGCGGCTACACCTTC.

The chain carries TRBV7-9 and TRBJ2-3; 7 bases agree with TRBD1. The CDR3 spans 16 residues. CDR1 and CDR2 from the germline V gene are SEHNR and FQNEAQ (reference sequence). Trimming cost V 4 bases and J 3 bases; bases outside gene matches: 10. The CDR3, as DNA: TGTGCCAGCAGCTCCCCCAGGGCAGGGGGTACAGATACGCAGTATTTT. Translation: CASSSPRAGGTDTQYF.

This clone appeared a single time. The chain links TRBV5-1 to TRBJ2-1; D possibly corresponds to TRBD2 (7 bases). Trimming stripped 4 bases from V and 2 bases from J, with 16 bases between. This CDR3 has 16 amino acids. The germline CDR1 and CDR2 sequences are SGHRS and YFSETQ. The CDR3 loop is CASSRWGGGTYNEQFF. The CDR3 DNA sequence: TGCGCCAGCAGCCGATGGGGAGGGGGTACCTACAATGAGCAGTTCTTC.

This sequence joins TRBV4-1 and TRBJ1-1, with TRBD1 matching 7 bases. This CDR3 has 17 amino acids. The germline gives CDR1 MGHRA, CDR2 YSYEKL. CDR3 sequence (DNA): TGCGCTACCCGCCGGTCCGGGACAGAACGAGGAAGCGCTGAAGCTTTCTTT. Amino acid sequence: CATRRSGTERGSAEAFF.

The J gene is TRBJ1-1, the V gene TRBV11-2, with 10 bases aligning to TRBD1. Germline CDR1 and CDR2: SGHAT and FQNNGV. Trimming at V came to 4 bases and at J to 1 base, leaving 12 bases not matched to a gene. CDR3 size: 18 residues. The CDR3 DNA reads as TGTGCCAGCAGCTCACCCGGACAGGGGGTATCTGGGAACACTGAAGCTTTCTTT. This gives the protein CASSSPGQGVSGNTEAFF.

This clone was seen a handful of times. The chain joins TRBV6-6 to TRBJ1-1; 7 nucleotides match TRBD1. The length of the CDR3 is 15 residues. CDR1 is MNHNY, CDR2 SVGAGI, per germline (reference sequence). V gave up 6 bases and J gave up 1 base; unmatched junction bases: 8. In nucleotides, the CDR3 is TGTGCCAGCAGCTCCGCCGGGACAGAGAACACTGAAGCTTTCTTT. This encodes CASSSAGTENTEAFF.

This sequence joins TRBV28 and TRBJ2-7, with D uncertain. CDR1 MDHEN and CDR2 SYDVKM come from the germline V gene. V lost 4 bases and J lost 2, with 12 bases in between. The CDR3 is made up of 14 amino acids. DNA for the CDR3: TGTGCCAGCAGTTCTGCGCCGGCAACCTACGAGCAGTACTTC. Its protein is CASSSAPATYEQYF.

V usage is TRBV19 and J usage is TRBJ2-5; D is perhaps TRBD1 or TRBD2 (6 bases each). The CDR3 totals 13 residues. The V gene's germline CDR1 is LNHDA and CDR2 SQIVND (reference sequence). With 5 bases removed from V and 5 bases from J, the gap between germline ends came to 12 bases. The CDR3 loop is CASSRQGGETQYF. CDR3 DNA: TGTGCCAGTAGTCGACAAGGGGGGGAGACCCAGTACTTC.

Relative to its sample, this clone is medium-sized (0.01 to 0.1%). The chain employs TRBV4-3 and TRBJ1-1; D is possibly TRBD1 (5 bases). The CDR3 runs 16 residues. The V gene lost 0 bases and the J gene lost 1 base, with 12 bases spanning the gap. Germline values: CDR1 LGHNA, CDR2 YSLEER. The CDR3 protein is CASSQDSRGSNTEAFF. CDR3 DNA: TGCGCCAGCAGCCAAGACTCTAGGGGTTCGAACACTGAAGCTTTCTTT.

This clone occurred a few times. The genes are TRBV6-1 and TRBJ1-2; TRBD1 matches at 9 bases. The CDR3 is made up of 14 amino acids. The trim removed 8 bases at V and 12 bases at J, leaving 16 bases unmatched. CDR1 and CDR2 from the germline V gene are MNHNS and SASEGT. The CDR3 is CASSSELPGTGNTF. In nucleotides, the CDR3 is TGTGCCAGCTCTTCCGAGTTGCCCGGGACAGGGAACACCTTC.

The V and J genes are TRBV6-6 and TRBJ1-6; D is unresolved. There are 13 residues in the CDR3. Germline V gives CDR1 MNHNY, CDR2 SVGAGI (reference sequence). Trimming removed 1 base at V and 10 bases at J, with 8 bases between. The CDR3 DNA is TGTGCCAGCAGTTACTTCCGGGGATCACCCCTCCACTTT. Translating it yields CASSYFRGSPLHF.

This clone occurred once. Other nucleotide sequences from this sample produce the same CDR3. V is TRBV15 and J is TRBJ2-5; D uncertain. The CDR3 is 13 amino acids. Trimming took 0 bases from V and 5 from J, leaving 7 bases between them. Germline V gives CDR1 LNHNV, CDR2 YYDKDF (reference sequence). The CDR3 bases are TGTGCCACCAGCAGAGATCTCGGGGAGACCCAGTACTTC. It specifies CATSRDLGETQYF.

V usage is TRBV5-5 and J usage is TRBJ2-5; D possibly uses TRBD1 or TRBD2 (5 bases each). The CDR3 is made up of 13 amino acids. Germline V CDR1 and CDR2: SGHKS, YYEKEE (reference sequence). V gave up 2 bases and J gave up 6 bases, with 11 bases separating them. CDR3 loop: CASSFGDGKTQYF. CDR3 sequence (DNA): TGTGCCAGCAGCTTCGGGGACGGTAAGACCCAGTACTTC. Looking up the rest from reference TRBV5-5 and TRBJ2-5 gives the full variable domain: DAGVTQSPTHLIKTRGQQVTLRCSPISGHKSVSWYQQVLGQGPQFIFQYYEKEERGRGNFPDRFSARQFPNYSSELNVNALLLGDSALYLCASSFGDGKTQYFGPGTRLLVL.

This clone is medium-sized. This chain joins TRBV7-6 and TRBJ2-3; no firm D call. The V gene's germline CDR1 is SGHVS and CDR2 FNYEAQ. The CDR3 totals 13 residues. V lost 2 bases and J 4 bases, leaving 7 bases between the germline ends. CDR3: CASSLKVADTQYF. CDR3 nucleotide sequence: TGTGCCAGCAGCTTAAAGGTTGCAGATACGCAGTATTTT.

V is TRBV7-6 and J is TRBJ1-5, with D possibly TRBD1 on 5 matching bases. The CDR3 has 15 residues. Germline V lookup: CDR1 SGHVS, CDR2 FNYEAQ. V lost 1 base and J 2 bases, leaving 9 bases between the germline ends. Written as DNA, the CDR3 is TGTGCCAGCAGCTTAGGGGGCATGGGCAATCAGCCCCAGCATTTT. This sequence encodes CASSLGGMGNQPQHF.

The chain has TRBV11-2 and TRBJ2-3; D is unclear. Germline V gives CDR1 SGHAT, CDR2 FQNNGV. CDR3 length equals 13 residues. V was trimmed by 6 bases and J by 5 bases, leaving 12 bases between them. The CDR3 region is CASRTTLGDTQYF. CDR3 DNA: TGTGCCAGCAGAACCACCCTAGGAGATACGCAGTATTTT.

The V gene is TRBV7-2, the J gene TRBJ2-2, with 10 bases lining up with TRBD2. Germline V lookup: CDR1 SGHTA, CDR2 FQGNSA. V lost 5 bases, J lost 4 bases, and 7 bases stayed unmatched. CDR3 size: 16 residues. This CDR3 reads CASSPLAGGVTGELFF. DNA for the CDR3: TGTGCCAGCAGCCCTTTAGCGGGGGGAGTCACCGGGGAGCTGTTTTTT.

This clone was picked up a small number of times. The chain recombines TRBV27 with TRBJ2-1; D might be TRBD1 (6 bases). The ends were cut back, 7 bases at V and 6 bases at J, with 16 bases in the middle. The germline V gene encodes CDR1 MNHEY and CDR2 SMNVEV (reference sequence). This CDR3 comprises 14 residues. CDR3: CASTSGHLFNEQFF. The CDR3 nucleotides are TGTGCCAGCACCTCGGGACATCTTTTCAATGAGCAGTTCTTC.

This chain links TRBV5-1 with TRBJ2-1; D call uncertain. This CDR3 region has 14 residues. V was shortened by 3 bases and J by 10 bases, with 17 bases between the two germline ends. Germline V CDR1 and CDR2: SGHRS, YFSETQ. CDR3 protein: CASSSPLGRQEQFF. The DNA of the CDR3 is TGCGCCAGCAGCTCCCCCCTCGGGCGGCAAGAGCAGTTCTTC.